Each of the 11 T cell receptor beta chains below was sequenced from the same sample in a study of shared clonotypes between healthy human individuals. The assay was immunoSEQ multiplex PCR, and TCRdb's table has in-frame clones only and misses some. Of about 2 million clones listed, roughly 95% were seen once; the top ten hold roughly 1%. Naive CD8 populations comprised CD45RO-negative cells positively selected for CCR7, excluding terminally differentiated effector memory CD45RA+ cells. Sequenced material: naive CD8+ T cells sorted from blood. The receptors were gathered from a man aged 18 to 29 in good health.

J is TRBJ1-2 and V is TRBV7-6; TRBD1 agrees at 7 bases. Germline CDR1 and CDR2: SGHVS and FNYEAQ. With 5 bases clipped from V and 5 bases from J, the junction kept 11 bases outside the gene matches. The CDR3 consists of 15 residues. In DNA, the CDR3 is TGTGCCAGCAGCCCAGGACAGGCGCTGGGGTATGGCTACACCTTC. Translating it yields CASSPGQALGYGYTF.

CDR3 loop: CASSVDGEGLINEQFF. In DNA, the CDR3 is TGTGCCAGCAGCGTAGATGGAGAAGGGCTAATCAATGAGCAGTTCTTC. The chain recombines TRBV9 with TRBJ2-1; D unclear. The CDR3 consists of 16 residues. Germline V gene sequence: CDR1 SGDLS, CDR2 YYNGEE. V gave up 0 bases and J gave up 6 bases, with 16 bases separating them.

The genes are TRBV7-9 and TRBJ1-1, with D unresolved. The germline V and J ends were trimmed by 4 bases and 1 base, with 7 bases remaining between them. Germline V gene lookup returns CDR1 SEHNR and CDR2 FQNEAQ (reference sequence). The CDR3 has 13 amino acids. CDR3 residues: CASSSSGNTEAFF. The CDR3 bases are TGTGCCAGCAGCTCGTCGGGGAACACTGAAGCTTTCTTT.

The chain recombines TRBV4-1 with TRBJ1-2; D gene unclear. V gave up 4 bases and J gave up 4 bases, with 10 bases separating them. CDR3 length equals 13 residues. Germline lookup yields CDR1 MGHRA and CDR2 YSYEKL. The CDR3 bases are TGCGCCAGCAGCCTAACCTCCTCCTATGGCTACACCTTC. This translates into CASSLTSSYGYTF.

The chain recombines TRBV7-9 with TRBJ1-6; D gene uncertain. This CDR3 has 14 amino acids. The V end was cut by 5 bases, the J end by 4 bases, with 9 bases between. The germline CDR1 and CDR2 sequences are SEHNR and FQNEAQ (reference sequence). CDR3 in DNA: TGTGCCAGCAGCCAGCAGATATATAATTCACCCCTCCACTTT. Protein: CASSQQIYNSPLHF. The full variable domain, in which reference TRBV7-9 and TRBJ1-6 provide the parts outside the CDR3, is DTGVSQNPRHKITKRGQNVTFRCDPISEHNRLYWYRQTLGQGPEFLTYFQNEAQLEKSRLLSDRFSAERPKGSFSTLEIQRTEQGDSAMYLCASSQQIYNSPLHFGNGTRLTVT.

The chain couples TRBV4-1 to TRBJ2-7, with D perhaps TRBD2 (6 bases). With 4 bases removed from V and 0 bases from J, the gap between germline ends came to 13 bases. The CDR3 is 15 amino acids. CDR1 is MGHRA and CDR2 is YSYEKL in the germline V gene. The CDR3 loop reads CASSPGRGLSYEQYF. CDR3 DNA sequence: TGCGCCAGCAGCCCGGGGCGGGGTCTCTCCTACGAGCAGTACTTC.

V usage is TRBV5-1 and J usage is TRBJ2-7; D unclear. Germline-derived CDR1 and CDR2 are SGHRS and YFSETQ. V was cut by 0 bases and J by 3 bases, with 16 bases left in between. The CDR3 loop spans 16 amino acids. The CDR3, as DNA: TGCGCCAGCAGCTTGGTCCCCCCAGGACCGAACTACGAGCAGTACTTC. Residues: CASSLVPPGPNYEQYF.

The rearrangement joins TRBV14 to TRBJ1-1, with no clear D. Between the trimmed V and J ends, which lost 2 bases and 5 bases, there was a span of 6 bases. The CDR3 runs to 12 residues. The germline V gene encodes CDR1 SGHDN and CDR2 FVKESK. CDR3 amino acids: CASSQPGTEAFF. As DNA, the CDR3 is TGTGCCAGCAGCCAACCGGGAACTGAAGCTTTCTTT.

The chain combines TRBV5-4 with TRBJ1-1; 8 nucleotides align to TRBD1. V was pared by 4 bases and J by 4 bases, with 12 bases of the junction left unmatched. The CDR3 is 16 amino acids. Germline V gene data show CDR1 as SGHNT and CDR2 as YYREEE (reference sequence). CDR3 protein: CASSVGTGWLSTEAFF. Written as DNA, the CDR3 is TGTGCCAGCAGCGTCGGGACAGGTTGGTTGAGCACTGAAGCTTTCTTT. The variable domain in full, with the rest retrieved from reference TRBV5-4 and TRBJ1-1, is ETGVTQSPTHLIKTRGQQVTLRCSSQSGHNTVSWYQQALGQGPQFIFQYYREEENGRGNFPPRFSGLQFPNYSSELNVNALELDDSALYLCASSVGTGWLSTEAFFGQGTRLTVV.

The chain has TRBV5-6 and TRBJ2-7; D is unclear. Trimming cost V 2 bases and J 3 bases, with 12 bases left between them. The CDR3 runs 14 residues. CDR1 is SGHDT and CDR2 is YYEEEE in the germline V gene. The CDR3 DNA reads TGTGCCAGCAGCTTTGGTTTAACCCTCTACGAGCAGTACTTC. It codes for CASSFGLTLYEQYF.

The chain is built from TRBV11-2 and TRBJ2-2, with 12 bases fitting TRBD2. Trimming removed 3 bases from V and 6 bases from J; junction bases left unmatched: 5. Per germline, CDR1 SGHAT and CDR2 FQNNGV. The CDR3 has 16 amino acids. Written as DNA, the CDR3 is TGTGCCAGCAGCTTCCCCCTAGCGGGGGGGCCCGGGGAGCTGTTTTTT. This gives the protein CASSFPLAGGPGELFF. The full variable domain, its missing parts supplied by reference TRBV11-2 and TRBJ2-2, is EAGVAQSPRYKIIEKRQSVAFWCNPISGHATLYWYQQILGQGPKLLIQFQNNGVVDDSQLPKDRFSAERLKGVDSTLKIQPAKLEDSAVYLCASSFPLAGGPGELFFGEGSRLTVL.